This note documents a single T cell receptor beta chain sequence. Produced via immunoSEQ multiplex PCR; TCRdb's table is partial and in-frame only. The table records just under 70,000 clones, 70% to 90% of them present only once. The CDR3 totals 15 residues. With 4 bases clipped from V and 2 bases from J, the junction kept 8 bases outside the gene matches. Germline V gene sequence: CDR1 MDHEN, CDR2 SYDVKM. This sample is drawn from a study of blood T cell repertoires in COVID-19. Sample: peripheral blood. The origin of this receptor is a man younger than 45 with acute or convalescent COVID-19. The genes are TRBV28 and TRBJ2-7; 7 nucleotides line up with TRBD1. CDR3 DNA sequence: TGTGCCAGCAGTTCCCCCGGGACAGCCACCTACGAGCAGTACTTC. It codes for CASSSPGTATYEQYF. The whole variable domain, filled in from reference TRBV28 and TRBJ2-7, reads DVKVTQSSRYLVKRTGEKVFLECVQDMDHENMFWYRQDPGLGLRLIYFSYDVKMKEKGDIPEGYSVSREKKERFSLILESASTNQTSMYLCASSSPGTATYEQYFGPGTRLTVT.